This T cell receptor (beta chain) appears in the sequencing data of a study of blood T cell repertoires in COVID-19. The V end lost 6 bases, the J end lost 4 bases, and 14 bases lay between the germline ends. Germline V gene sequence: CDR1 MNHEY, CDR2 SVGAGI. CDR3 length equals 14 residues. Produced via immunoSEQ multiplex PCR; TCRdb's table is partial and in-frame only. The sample contains about 140,000 clones, approximately 85% of which appear only once. This clone occurred once. The chain combines TRBV6-5 with TRBJ2-3; D might be TRBD2 (7 bases). The sample consisted of peripheral blood. The source of this sequence is a man over 45 with acute or convalescent COVID-19. CDR3 DNA sequence: TGTGCCAGCAGAAGGGGGGGGCAGGCAGATACGCAGTATTTT. It is translated as CASRRGGQADTQYF.